A selection of T cell receptor beta chains follows, all from one sample in a study of blood T cell repertoires in COVID-19. Only in-frame clones appear in the TCRdb table, and some are missing; sequencing was by immunoSEQ multiplex PCR. The sample holds over 200,000 clones, roughly 89% seen once. The sample consisted of peripheral blood. All receptors come from a man aged 55 to 70 who had recovered from COVID-19. Both conserved end residues are part of each CDR3. Fields, in order: CDR3 DNA, CDR3 protein, J gene, clone size, V gene, D gene. The D gene is left open where the match is weak. Not all rows give a size; the values are once, few, many and, for expanded clones, a class.

TGTGCCAGTAGTATCACAGGGCTCGACTATGGCTACACCTTC CASSITGLDYGYTF TRBJ1-2 NA TRBV19 NA
TGTGCCAGCAGCCAGGGGGTAGGTGGGACCGGGGAGCTGTTTTTT CASSQGVGGTGELFF TRBJ2-2 NA TRBV21-1 NA
TGTGCCAGCAGCTTAGAAGGGGCCTCTGGAAACACCATATATTTT CASSLEGASGNTIYF TRBJ1-3 NA TRBV11-2 NA
TGTGCCAGCAGTTATTCAGGGTACGGCACTGAAGCTTTCTTT CASSYSGYGTEAFF TRBJ1-1 NA TRBV6-5 NA
TGTGCCAGCAGCCCCAGCCGACAGACTAACTATGGCTACACCTTC CASSPSRQTNYGYTF TRBJ1-2 NA TRBV11-2 NA
TGTGCCAGCAGCCCCATGAGGGAGACCCAGTACTTC CASSPMRETQYF TRBJ2-5 NA TRBV7-6 NA
TGTGCCAGCTCACCAATGCAGGGTAACGAGCAGTACTTC CASSPMQGNEQYF TRBJ2-7 NA TRBV18 NA
TGTGCCAGCTCACCAAGTCCCGGGACCGGGGAGCTGTTTTTT CASSPSPGTGELFF TRBJ2-2 NA TRBV18 NA
TGTGCCAGCAGTTATAACCGGGACAGTGATTTT CASSYNRDSDF TRBJ1-3 NA TRBV6-5 TRBD1
TGTGCCTGGAGCGGAGGACTAGCGCGGGGGAATGAGCAGTTCTTC CAWSGGLARGNEQFF TRBJ2-1 NA TRBV30 TRBD2
TGTGCCAGCAGCCAAGCAGGGTTAACAGATACGCAGTATTTT CASSQAGLTDTQYF TRBJ2-3 NA TRBV3-1/TRBV3-2 NA
TGTGCCAGCAGTCCACCGGACGGACTGAAAAAACTGTTTTTT CASSPPDGLKKLFF TRBJ1-4 NA TRBV6-1 NA
TGTGCCGCGGGGGGTCGCGGATCTTACAATGAGCAGTTCTTC CAAGGRGSYNEQFF TRBJ2-1 NA TRBV28 TRBD2
TGTGCCAGCAGCCCCCCCCTAGCGGGGGTCAATACGCAGTATTTT CASSPPLAGVNTQYF TRBJ2-3 few TRBV3-1/TRBV3-2 TRBD2
TGCACCAGCTATGATCTAGCGGGGGATCCTTACGAGCAGTACTTC CTSYDLAGDPYEQYF TRBJ2-7 NA TRBV1 NA
TGTGCCCCTTTCTCAGGGGGCCCCACAGGTCACACCGGGGAGCTGTTTTTT CAPFSGGPTGHTGELFF TRBJ2-2 NA TRBV24-1 TRBD1
TGCGCCAGCAGCCAACGATTGGGGCCGGGCAGGGGATACGAGCAGTACTTC CASSQRLGPGRGYEQYF TRBJ2-7 medium-sized TRBV4-3 NA
TGTGCCAGCAGCCAAGAGCGCGGAAGCTCCTACGAGCAGTACTTC CASSQERGSSYEQYF TRBJ2-7 NA TRBV4-2 NA
TGCGCCAGCAGCTCCCAGCCGGGACAGGGTTCTGGAAACACCATATATTTT CASSSQPGQGSGNTIYF TRBJ1-3 NA TRBV5-1 TRBD1
TGTGCCAGCAGTCCCCAGCGGGGGGGCGGGGAGACCCAGTACTTC CASSPQRGGGETQYF TRBJ2-5 few TRBV2 TRBD2
TGTGCCAGCAGCCCCCGTGATACGCAGTATTTT CASSPRDTQYF TRBJ2-3 NA TRBV2 NA
TGTGCCAGCAGTGAAGAGCGGGGGGCTGGGTACGAGCAGTACTTC CASSEERGAGYEQYF TRBJ2-7 NA TRBV6-1 TRBD2
TGTGCCAGAAGCTACACATCCTCAGGGACTAGCGGTCAAGAGACCCAGTACTTC CARSYTSSGTSGQETQYF TRBJ2-5 NA TRBV5-3 TRBD2
TGTGCCAGCAGGTCCACCGGGACAGGGAATCAGCCCCAGCATTTT CASRSTGTGNQPQHF TRBJ1-5 NA TRBV6-6 TRBD1
TGTGCCAGCAGGATCCGAGACAGGGGGTGGTATTCACCCCTCCACTTT CASRIRDRGWYSPLHF TRBJ1-6 NA TRBV5-6 TRBD1
TGTGCCATCAGTGAGCCAGGTGTTCCGGAGCAGTACTTC CAISEPGVPEQYF TRBJ2-7 NA TRBV10-3 NA
TGTGCCAGCAGTTACTCATTAGGAGCGGGTCAGCCCCAGCATTTT CASSYSLGAGQPQHF TRBJ1-5 NA TRBV6-5 NA
TGTGCCAGCAGCAGGATCTCGAACACCGGGGAGCTGTTTTTT CASSRISNTGELFF TRBJ2-2 NA TRBV2 NA
TGTGCCACCAGTGACACACGAGTACCGCCGGGTGGCTACACCTTC CATSDTRVPPGGYTF TRBJ1-2 NA TRBV24-1 NA
TGTGCCAGCAGCTACCTTAGCGGGAGTGGCACCGGGGAGCTGTTTTTT CASSYLSGSGTGELFF TRBJ2-2 NA TRBV7-9 TRBD2
TGTGCAAGTCGTACCCCGGGGAGCGGGAGGGCGTATGGGTACGAGCAGTACTTC CASRTPGSGRAYGYEQYF TRBJ2-7 NA TRBV12-2 NA
TGTGCCAGCAGTGAGGCGGATCGCTCTGGAAACACCATATATTTT CASSEADRSGNTIYF TRBJ1-3 NA TRBV6-1 NA
TGTGCCAGCAGTTCCCAGTCCCCCGGGACAGGGAGTGATGGCTACACCTTC CASSSQSPGTGSDGYTF TRBJ1-2 few TRBV28 TRBD1
TGCGCCAGCAGCGCAGGGACAGGGACTCGTTATGGCTACACCTTC CASSAGTGTRYGYTF TRBJ1-2 NA TRBV5-1 TRBD1
TGTGCCAGCATCAGGGGCTCTGGAAACACCATATATTTT CASIRGSGNTIYF TRBJ1-3 once TRBV7-9 NA
TGTGCCAGCAGCTTTTCAGCGGGAGTAAGGGAGACCCAGTACTTC CASSFSAGVRETQYF TRBJ2-5 NA TRBV7-2 TRBD2
TGTGCCAGCAGCTTCGGGGGACGCTATGGCTACACCTTC CASSFGGRYGYTF TRBJ1-2 NA TRBV7-2 NA
TGTGCCAGCAGCTTAGCCGGGACTAGCCTCTCCGAGCAGTACTTC CASSLAGTSLSEQYF TRBJ2-7 NA TRBV11-2 TRBD2
TGTGCCAGCAGCGTAGGAAGCGGGACTAGCGGGGGGCCTGGGGAGACCCAGTACTTC CASSVGSGTSGGPGETQYF TRBJ2-5 NA TRBV9 TRBD2
TGTGCCAGTAGTATTTCGGCAGGGGCCAACTCTGGAAACACCATATATTTT CASSISAGANSGNTIYF TRBJ1-3 NA TRBV19 NA
TGTGCCAGCAGCCCTAGACTCTTGAACACTGAAGCTTTCTTT CASSPRLLNTEAFF TRBJ1-1 NA TRBV9 NA
TGTGCCATCAGGAAGGGACTAGCGGGGAGCACAGATACGCAGTATTTT CAIRKGLAGSTDTQYF TRBJ2-3 NA TRBV10-3 TRBD2
TGTGCCAGCTCTAGGGGTGGAGAGACCCAGTACTTC CASSRGGETQYF TRBJ2-5 NA TRBV2 NA
TGCGCCAGCAGTCAATCGACAGGCCGAAACTACGAGCAGTACTTC CASSQSTGRNYEQYF TRBJ2-7 NA TRBV23-1 NA
TGTGCCAGCAGCCAAGATGTGACAGGGGTAGAGACCCAGTACTTC CASSQDVTGVETQYF TRBJ2-5 NA TRBV14 TRBD1
TGTGCCAGCAAGGGGGGGCATACAGATACGCAGTATTTT CASKGGHTDTQYF TRBJ2-3 NA TRBV9 NA
TGTGCCAGCAGCCAACAACTAGCGGGGTCCTACGAGCAGTACTTC CASSQQLAGSYEQYF TRBJ2-7 NA TRBV4-2 TRBD2
TGTGCCAGCAGTTCGCCCCACGAGAACAATGAGCAGTTCTTC CASSSPHENNEQFF TRBJ2-1 NA TRBV7-8 NA
TGTGCCAGCAGTCAGGGAGGAGCCTACGAGCAGTACTTC CASSQGGAYEQYF TRBJ2-7 NA TRBV28 NA
TGTGCCAGCAGACCTGACAGCTCTGGAAACACCATATATTTT CASRPDSSGNTIYF TRBJ1-3 NA TRBV6-5 NA
TGTGCCATCAGCAGCGGGGGCTCCTACAATGAGCAGTTCTTC CAISSGGSYNEQFF TRBJ2-1 once TRBV10-3 TRBD2
TGTGCCATCAGTGGGGCTAGCGGGGACTACGAGCAGTACTTC CAISGASGDYEQYF TRBJ2-7 NA TRBV10-3 TRBD2
TGCGCCAGCAGCCAAGCGCTCGGACAGGGGGCCGCCGGGGAGCTGTTTTTT CASSQALGQGAAGELFF TRBJ2-2 NA TRBV4-3 TRBD1
TGTGCCAGCAGCCAGGAACAGGGGTCCTATGGCTACACCTTC CASSQEQGSYGYTF TRBJ1-2 NA TRBV4-2 TRBD1
TGTGCCAGCAGTGGGCAGGGTCGGTCTGGCGATGAAAAACTGTTTTTT CASSGQGRSGDEKLFF TRBJ1-4 once TRBV27 NA
TGTGCCAGTAGAGTCGGACTCAGCGGCTACACCTTC CASRVGLSGYTF TRBJ1-2 NA TRBV19 NA
TGTGCCAGCAGGTACGACACCTCGAGCACAGATACGCAGTATTTT CASRYDTSSTDTQYF TRBJ2-3 NA TRBV9 NA